This T cell receptor (beta chain) stems from a study of T cells in Graves' hyperthyroidism and ophthalmopathy. Whole-study results and caveats: Most thyroid-expanded clonotypes above 0.001 were also found in blood.

Orbital computed tomography, thyroid ultrasound, serum thyroxine and TRAb, and clinical symptoms together informed the diagnoses. From RNA transcripts, TCR beta CDR3 regions were amplified. Primed by the HTBI set, a first-round RT-PCR was run on the TCR CDR3. TCRdb used MiXCR to reprocess the multiplex PCR reads, holding one entry per CDR3 protein. The sample records fewer than 500,000 distinct CDR3 sequences, roughly 14% being singletons. Only a few counts were recorded for this clonotype. Its antigen is currently unknown. Trimming cost V 11 bases and J 2 bases, with 10 bases left between them. The CDR3 is 12 residues long. The germline CDR1 and CDR2 sequences are MNHNS and SASEGT.

Sequences were obtained from blood. This sequence was found in a man between 18 and 35 years old with Graves' ophthalmopathy. The chain links TRBV6-1 to TRBJ2-1; TRBD1 might be the D (6 bases). The CDR3 spells CACWTAYNEQFF. The CDR3 DNA sequence: TGTGCCTGTTGGACAGCCTACAATGAGCAGTTCTTC.